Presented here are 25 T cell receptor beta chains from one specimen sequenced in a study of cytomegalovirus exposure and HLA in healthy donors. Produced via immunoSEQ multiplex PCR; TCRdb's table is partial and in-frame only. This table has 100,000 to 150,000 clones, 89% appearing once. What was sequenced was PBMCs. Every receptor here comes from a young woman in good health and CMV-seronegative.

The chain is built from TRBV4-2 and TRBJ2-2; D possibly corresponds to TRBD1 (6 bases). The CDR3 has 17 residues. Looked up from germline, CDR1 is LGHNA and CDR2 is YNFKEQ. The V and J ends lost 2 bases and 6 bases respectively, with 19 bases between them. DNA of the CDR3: TGTGCCAGCAGCCAAATCAGTTTGGGGGCGAAAGCCGGGGAGCTGTTTTTT. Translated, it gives CASSQISLGAKAGELFF.

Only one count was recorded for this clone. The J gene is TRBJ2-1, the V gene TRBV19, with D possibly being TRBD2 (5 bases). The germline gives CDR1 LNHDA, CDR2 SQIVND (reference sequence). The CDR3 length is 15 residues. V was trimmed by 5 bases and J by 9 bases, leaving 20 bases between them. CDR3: CASSPRTGVGSEQFF. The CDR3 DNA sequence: TGTGCCAGTAGTCCTCGGACTGGGGTGGGCAGTGAGCAGTTCTTC.

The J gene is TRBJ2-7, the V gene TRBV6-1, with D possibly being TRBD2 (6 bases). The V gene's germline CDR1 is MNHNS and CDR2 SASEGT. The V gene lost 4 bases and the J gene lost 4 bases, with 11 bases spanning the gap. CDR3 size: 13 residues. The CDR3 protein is CASSVEGRYEQYF. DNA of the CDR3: TGTGCCAGCAGTGTGGAGGGTCGATACGAGCAGTACTTC.

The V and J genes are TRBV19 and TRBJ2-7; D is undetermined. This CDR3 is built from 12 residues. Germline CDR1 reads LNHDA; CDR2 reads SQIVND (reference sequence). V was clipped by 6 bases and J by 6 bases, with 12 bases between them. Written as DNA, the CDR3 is TGTGCCAGTAGGGGCCGGCAACGCGAGCAGTACTTC. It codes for CASRGRQREQYF.

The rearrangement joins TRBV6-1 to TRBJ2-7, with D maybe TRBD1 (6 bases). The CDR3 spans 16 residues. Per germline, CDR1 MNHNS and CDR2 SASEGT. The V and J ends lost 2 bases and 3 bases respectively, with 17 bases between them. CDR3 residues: CASSEFVDSYNYEQYF. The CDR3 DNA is TGTGCCAGCAGTGAATTCGTGGACAGTTATAACTACGAGCAGTACTTC.

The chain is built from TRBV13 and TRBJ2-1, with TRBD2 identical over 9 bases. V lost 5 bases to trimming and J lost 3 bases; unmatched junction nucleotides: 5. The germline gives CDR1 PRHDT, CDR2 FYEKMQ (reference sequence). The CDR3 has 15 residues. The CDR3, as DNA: TGTGCCAGCAGCCGCAGGACTAGCGTCTACAATGAGCAGTTCTTC. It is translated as CASSRRTSVYNEQFF.

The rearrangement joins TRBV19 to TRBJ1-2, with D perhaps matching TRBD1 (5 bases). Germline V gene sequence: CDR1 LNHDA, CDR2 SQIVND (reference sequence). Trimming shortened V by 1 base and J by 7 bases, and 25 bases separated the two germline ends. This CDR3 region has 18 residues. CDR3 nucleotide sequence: TGTGCCAGTAGTATAGTAACAGGCGGTGTGATTAGGCTGCGTGGCTACACCTTC. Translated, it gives CASSIVTGGVIRLRGYTF. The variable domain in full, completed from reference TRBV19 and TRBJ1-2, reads DGGITQSPKYLFRKEGQNVTLSCEQNLNHDAMYWYRQDPGQGLRLIYYSQIVNDFQKGDIAEGYSVSREKKESFPLTVTSAQKNPTAFYLCASSIVTGGVIRLRGYTFGSGTRLTVV.

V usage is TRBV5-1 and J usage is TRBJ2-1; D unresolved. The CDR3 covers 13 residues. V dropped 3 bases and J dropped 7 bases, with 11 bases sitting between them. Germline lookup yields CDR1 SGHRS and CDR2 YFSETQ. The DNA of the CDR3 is TGCGCCAGCAGCTCCACCAACCAGAATGAGCAGTTCTTC. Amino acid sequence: CASSSTNQNEQFF.

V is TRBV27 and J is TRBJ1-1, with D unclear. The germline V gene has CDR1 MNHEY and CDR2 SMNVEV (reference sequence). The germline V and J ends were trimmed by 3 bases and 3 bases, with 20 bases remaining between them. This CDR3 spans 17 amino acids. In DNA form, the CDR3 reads TGTGCCAGCAGTTTTGTCAGTTCAGGTTATGGTTACACTGAAGCTTTCTTT. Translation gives CASSFVSSGYGYTEAFF.

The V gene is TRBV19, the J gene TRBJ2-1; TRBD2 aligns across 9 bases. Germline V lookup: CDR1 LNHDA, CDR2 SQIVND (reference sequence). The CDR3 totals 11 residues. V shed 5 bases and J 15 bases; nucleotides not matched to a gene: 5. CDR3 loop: CASSGGRAPFF. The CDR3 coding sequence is TGTGCCAGTAGTGGCGGGAGGGCCCCGTTCTTC.

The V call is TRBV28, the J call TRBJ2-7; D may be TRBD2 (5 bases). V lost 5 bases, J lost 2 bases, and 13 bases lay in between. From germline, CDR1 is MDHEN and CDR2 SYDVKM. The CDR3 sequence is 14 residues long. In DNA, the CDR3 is TGTGCCAGCAGTCTTCGGACGGGGACCTACGAGCAGTACTTC. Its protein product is CASSLRTGTYEQYF. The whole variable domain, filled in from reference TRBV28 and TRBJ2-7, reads DVKVTQSSRYLVKRTGEKVFLECVQDMDHENMFWYRQDPGLGLRLIYFSYDVKMKEKGDIPEGYSVSREKKERFSLILESASTNQTSMYLCASSLRTGTYEQYFGPGTRLTVT.

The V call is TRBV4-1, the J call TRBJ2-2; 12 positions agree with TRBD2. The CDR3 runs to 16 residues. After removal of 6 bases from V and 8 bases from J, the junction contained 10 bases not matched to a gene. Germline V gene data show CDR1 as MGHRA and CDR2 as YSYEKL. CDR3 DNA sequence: TGCGCCAGCAGTCACGGACTAGCGGGAAGGCTAGGGGAGCTGTTTTTT. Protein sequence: CASSHGLAGRLGELFF.

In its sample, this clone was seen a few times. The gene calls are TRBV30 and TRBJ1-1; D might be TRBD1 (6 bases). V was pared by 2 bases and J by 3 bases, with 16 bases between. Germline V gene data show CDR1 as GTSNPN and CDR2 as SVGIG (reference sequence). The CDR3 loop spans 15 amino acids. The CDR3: CAWSTQGLWDTEAFF. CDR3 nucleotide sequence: TGTGCCTGGAGTACCCAGGGGCTTTGGGACACTGAAGCTTTCTTT.

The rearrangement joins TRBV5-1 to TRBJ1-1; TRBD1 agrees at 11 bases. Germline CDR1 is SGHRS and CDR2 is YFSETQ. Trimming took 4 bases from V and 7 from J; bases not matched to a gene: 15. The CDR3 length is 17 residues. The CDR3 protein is CASSLSRLRDRGYEAFF. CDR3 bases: TGCGCCAGCAGCCTTAGCCGCCTCCGGGACAGGGGGTATGAAGCTTTCTTT.

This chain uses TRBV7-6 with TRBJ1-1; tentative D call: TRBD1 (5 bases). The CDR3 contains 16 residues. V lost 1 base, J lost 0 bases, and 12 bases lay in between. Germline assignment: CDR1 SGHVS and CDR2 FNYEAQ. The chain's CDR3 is CASSLGGQGMNTEAFF. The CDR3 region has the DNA TGTGCCAGCAGCTTAGGGGGTCAGGGAATGAACACTGAAGCTTTCTTT. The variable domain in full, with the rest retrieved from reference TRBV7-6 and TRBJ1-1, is GAGVSQSPRYKVTKRGQDVALRCDPISGHVSLYWYRQALGQGPEFLTYFNYEAQQDKSGLPNDRFSAERPEGSISTLTIQRTEQRDSAMYRCASSLGGQGMNTEAFFGQGTRLTVV.

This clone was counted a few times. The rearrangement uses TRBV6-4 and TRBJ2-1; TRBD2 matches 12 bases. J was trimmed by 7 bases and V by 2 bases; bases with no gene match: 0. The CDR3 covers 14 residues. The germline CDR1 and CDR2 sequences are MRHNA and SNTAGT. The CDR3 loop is CASSDGTSGNEQFF. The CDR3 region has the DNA TGTGCCAGCAGTGACGGGACTAGCGGGAATGAGCAGTTCTTC.

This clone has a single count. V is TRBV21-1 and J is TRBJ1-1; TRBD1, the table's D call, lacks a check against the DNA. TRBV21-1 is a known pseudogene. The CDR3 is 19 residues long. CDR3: CASSKHRGQGASMNTEAFF. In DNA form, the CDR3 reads TGTGCCAGCAGCAAACATCGAGGGCAGGGGGCATCCATGAACACTGAAGCTTTCTTT.

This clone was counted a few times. The CDR3: CASSKAQGGEQYF. In DNA, the CDR3 is TGTGCCAGCAGCAAAGCACAGGGTGGGGAGCAGTACTTC. The chain combines TRBV21-1 with TRBJ2-7; TRBD1 was called by the table and not checked on the DNA. TRBV21-1 is listed as a pseudogene. The CDR3 has 13 amino acids.

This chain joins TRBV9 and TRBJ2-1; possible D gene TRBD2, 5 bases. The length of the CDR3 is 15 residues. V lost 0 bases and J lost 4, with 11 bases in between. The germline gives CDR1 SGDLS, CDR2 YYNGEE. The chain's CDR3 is CASSVGFGDYNEQFF. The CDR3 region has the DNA TGTGCCAGCAGCGTAGGTTTCGGGGATTACAATGAGCAGTTCTTC.

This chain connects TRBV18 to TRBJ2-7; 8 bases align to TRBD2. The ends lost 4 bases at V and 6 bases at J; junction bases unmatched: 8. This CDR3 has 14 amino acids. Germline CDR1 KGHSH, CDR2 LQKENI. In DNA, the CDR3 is TGTGCCAGCTCACGGGTAGCGGGAATTGTCGAGCAGTACTTC. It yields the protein CASSRVAGIVEQYF.

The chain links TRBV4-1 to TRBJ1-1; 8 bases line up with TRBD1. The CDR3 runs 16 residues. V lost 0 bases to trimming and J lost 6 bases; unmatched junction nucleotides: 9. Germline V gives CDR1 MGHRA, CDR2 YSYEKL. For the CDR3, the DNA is TGCGCCAGCAGCCAAGATCCCGAACAGGGGGTTCCTGAAGCTTTCTTT. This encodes CASSQDPEQGVPEAFF.

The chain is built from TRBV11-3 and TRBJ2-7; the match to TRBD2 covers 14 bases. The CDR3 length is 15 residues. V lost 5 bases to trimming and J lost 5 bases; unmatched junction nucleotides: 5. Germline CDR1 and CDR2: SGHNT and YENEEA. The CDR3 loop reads CASSPGTSGRDEQYF. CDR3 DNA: TGTGCCAGCAGCCCTGGGACTAGCGGGAGAGACGAGCAGTACTTC.

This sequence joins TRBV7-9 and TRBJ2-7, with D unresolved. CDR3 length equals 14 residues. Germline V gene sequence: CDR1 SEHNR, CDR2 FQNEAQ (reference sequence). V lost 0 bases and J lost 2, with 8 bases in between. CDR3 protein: CASSLARAPYEQYF. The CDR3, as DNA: TGTGCCAGCAGCTTAGCTAGAGCCCCCTACGAGCAGTACTTC. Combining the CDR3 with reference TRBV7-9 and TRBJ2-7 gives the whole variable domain DTGVSQNPRHKITKRGQNVTFRCDPISEHNRLYWYRQTLGQGPEFLTYFQNEAQLEKSRLLSDRFSAERPKGSFSTLEIQRTEQGDSAMYLCASSLARAPYEQYFGPGTRLTVT.

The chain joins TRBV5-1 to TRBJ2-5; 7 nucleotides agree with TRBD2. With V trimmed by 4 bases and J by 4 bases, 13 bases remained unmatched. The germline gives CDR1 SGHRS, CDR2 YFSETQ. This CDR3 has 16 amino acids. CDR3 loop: CASSEAGLAEVETQYF. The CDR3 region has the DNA TGCGCCAGCAGCGAGGCCGGTCTAGCGGAGGTAGAGACCCAGTACTTC.

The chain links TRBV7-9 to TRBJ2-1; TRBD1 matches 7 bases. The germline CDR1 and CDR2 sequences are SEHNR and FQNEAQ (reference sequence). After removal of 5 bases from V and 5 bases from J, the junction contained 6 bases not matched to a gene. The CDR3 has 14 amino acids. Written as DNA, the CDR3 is TGTGCCAGCAGCGTAGACAGGGCGGACAATGAGCAGTTCTTC. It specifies CASSVDRADNEQFF. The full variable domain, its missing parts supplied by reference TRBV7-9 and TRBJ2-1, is DTGVSQNPRHKITKRGQNVTFRCDPISEHNRLYWYRQTLGQGPEFLTYFQNEAQLEKSRLLSDRFSAERPKGSFSTLEIQRTEQGDSAMYLCASSVDRADNEQFFGPGTRLTVL.